These 26 T cell receptor beta chains originate from one sample sequenced in a study of spatial heterogeneity in lung cancer. The time point was: sample taken at primary tumor resection. TCRdb independently ran MiXCR on the 5' RACE reads; one entry per CDR3 protein. The sample records around 24,000 distinct CDR3 sequences, about 7.6% being singletons. The sequencing here drew on PBMCs, taken at surgery. All receptors derive from a male donor with early-stage non-small cell lung cancer.

This clonotype has a count of ten or more. This chain connects TRBV4-3 to TRBJ2-3, with D uncertain. V lost 4 bases to trimming and J lost 2 bases, with 13 bases between them. The CDR3 extends over 15 amino acids. The germline V gene encodes CDR1 LGHNA and CDR2 YSLEER. CDR3 in DNA: TGCGCCAGCAGCCCCCTCCCCACACACACAGATACGCAGTATTTT. This codes for CASSPLPTHTDTQYF.

The V and J genes are TRBV5-1 and TRBJ1-1; D gene unclear. In germline, CDR1 is SGHRS, CDR2 YFSETQ. The V end lost 1 base, the J end lost 1 base, and 8 bases lay between the germline ends. The CDR3 extends over 14 amino acids. CDR3: CASSLNAENTEAFF. DNA for the CDR3: TGCGCCAGCAGCTTGAATGCAGAGAACACTGAAGCTTTCTTT.

This clonotype was counted many times. The V and J genes are TRBV12-3 or TRBV12-4 and TRBJ1-5, with no clear D. Trimming took 9 bases from V and 4 from J, leaving 10 bases between them. The CDR3 runs to 12 residues. CDR3 amino acids: CASREGNQPQHF. CDR3 in DNA: TGTGCCAGTCGTGAGGGTAATCAGCCCCAGCATTTT.

The rearrangement links TRBV7-9 to TRBJ2-5; a weak D match, TRBD2 (6 bases). Germline V lookup: CDR1 SEHNR, CDR2 FQNEAQ (reference sequence). The CDR3 has 15 residues. V lost 5 bases and J 5 bases, leaving 18 bases between the germline ends. CDR3 nucleotide sequence: TGTGCCAGCAGCCCGTGGATGGGGGAGGAGGAGACCCAGTACTTC. Translating it yields CASSPWMGEEETQYF.

V gene TRBV11-2 combines with J gene TRBJ1-1; 8 positions match TRBD1. This CDR3 spans 14 amino acids. Trimming removed 4 bases from V and 4 bases from J; junction bases left unmatched: 5. CDR1 SGHAT and CDR2 FQNNGV come from the germline V gene. The CDR3 region has the DNA TGTGCCAGCAGCTCCAGGGGGCGCGGCACTGAAGCTTTCTTT. Encoded protein: CASSSRGRGTEAFF.

This clonotype was picked up a small number of times. The genes are TRBV5-5 and TRBJ1-1; D unclear. V was clipped by 1 base and J by 5 bases, with 12 bases between them. CDR1 and CDR2 (germline): SGHKS, YYEKEE (reference sequence). There are 14 residues in the CDR3. CDR3 amino acids: CASSLNPARTEAFF. Here the CDR3 DNA reads TGTGCCAGCAGCTTGAATCCGGCTCGGACTGAAGCTTTCTTT.

This clonotype was seen repeatedly, ten times or more. This chain connects TRBV12-3 or TRBV12-4 to TRBJ1-5; D call uncertain. This CDR3 contains 14 residues. Deletions cut 3 bases from V and 3 bases from J, with 9 bases between. CDR3 sequence reads: CASSLSKSNQPQHF. CDR3 DNA: TGTGCCAGCAGTTTGTCCAAGTCCAATCAGCCCCAGCATTTT.

This clonotype was observed at least ten times. This chain links TRBV5-5 with TRBJ1-2; D is unclear. The germline CDR1 and CDR2 sequences are SGHKS and YYEKEE (reference sequence). This CDR3 region has 13 residues. Trimming removed 3 bases from V and 2 bases from J, with 8 bases in between. CDR3 nucleotides: TGTGCCAGCAGCTCTTCCGGGAACTATGGCTACACCTTC. It specifies CASSSSGNYGYTF.

This clonotype was detected many times. Sequence at one end of the junction differs from germline and may be a read error. CDR3 DNA: TGCGCCAGCAGTTTGGACGTCTACACCGGGGAGCTGTTTTTT. It translates to CASSLDVYTGELFF. The genes are TRBV5-1 and TRBJ2-2; the D is unclear. Per the germline V gene, CDR1 is SGHRS and CDR2 is YFSETQ. This CDR3 region has 14 residues.

This clonotype has a handful of counts. This chain uses TRBV9 with TRBJ2-3; 7 bases line up with TRBD2. V shed 0 bases, J shed 6 bases, and the junction held 10 bases outside the gene matches. CDR1 SGDLS and CDR2 YYNGEE come from the germline V gene. The CDR3 consists of 16 residues. The CDR3 DNA is TGTGCCAGCAGCGTAGCGGCTGGGAGGGGCGGTGATACGCAGTATTTT. Protein product: CASSVAAGRGGDTQYF.

This clonotype was counted ten times or more. V is TRBV19 and J is TRBJ2-2; D is possibly TRBD1 or TRBD2 (6 bases each). The ends were cut back, 5 bases at V and 14 bases at J, with 21 bases in the middle. The CDR3 covers 14 residues. CDR1 is LNHDA and CDR2 is SQIVND in the germline V gene (reference sequence). The CDR3 DNA reads as TGTGCCAGTAGTCAACAGGGTAGAACCGGGAGTCTGTTTTTT. It translates to CASSQQGRTGSLFF.

The CDR3 bases are TGCAGTGCGGGGGGGCCTCAAGATACGCAGTATTTT. Encoded protein: CSAGGPQDTQYF. V is TRBV20-1 and J is TRBJ2-3; TRBD2 is a possible D gene (7 bases). The CDR3 loop spans 12 amino acids. V was pared by 6 bases and J by 5 bases, with 12 bases between. CDR1 DFQATT and CDR2 SNEGSKA come from the germline V gene (reference sequence).

This clonotype was recorded a few times. This chain links TRBV4-1 with TRBJ1-1, with D unresolved. CDR3 length: 13 residues. Trimming stripped 6 bases from V and 1 base from J, with 9 bases between. Germline values: CDR1 MGHRA, CDR2 YSYEKL. The CDR3 DNA follows: TGCGCCAGCAGGACGACTGGGAACACTGAAGCTTTCTTT. Residues: CASRTTGNTEAFF.

This clonotype has a count of ten or more. This chain uses TRBV7-2 with TRBJ1-3; possible D gene TRBD1, 6 bases. CDR1 SGHTA and CDR2 FQGNSA come from the germline V gene. Trimming removed 5 bases at V and 4 bases at J, with 12 bases between. The CDR3 spans 14 residues. The CDR3 here is CASSRTGYGNTIYF. The CDR3 DNA reads as TGTGCCAGCAGCCGAACAGGGTACGGAAACACCATATATTTT.

This clonotype appeared a few times. The gene calls are TRBV28 and TRBJ2-7, with a weak D call TRBD1 (6 bases). CDR3 length: 16 amino acids. Trimming cost V 3 bases and J 2 bases, with 17 bases left between them. The germline V gene encodes CDR1 MDHEN and CDR2 SYDVKM. This chain's CDR3 is CASSFSLQGLTYEQYF. The CDR3 nucleotides read TGTGCCAGCAGTTTCTCCCTCCAGGGGTTGACCTACGAGCAGTACTTC.

At least ten counts were recorded for this clonotype. V and J are TRBV9 and TRBJ1-1; D perhaps matches TRBD1 (6 bases). The CDR3 spans 15 residues. Per germline, CDR1 SGDLS and CDR2 YYNGEE. V dropped 0 bases and J dropped 1 base, with 10 bases sitting between them. In nucleotides, the CDR3 is TGTGCCAGCAGCGTAGCCCGCAGGGGGAACACTGAAGCTTTCTTT. Its protein product is CASSVARRGNTEAFF.

This clonotype occurred many times. V gene TRBV5-5 combines with J gene TRBJ2-7; D unclear. This CDR3 contains 13 residues. The germline V gene has CDR1 SGHKS and CDR2 YYEKEE (reference sequence). Trimming left V 0 bases short and J 4 bases short, with 8 bases between. CDR3 DNA sequence: TGTGCCAGCAGCTTGGTTGTCGGATACGAGCAGTACGTC. As protein: CASSLVVGYEQYV.

This clonotype was recorded at least ten times. DNA for the CDR3: TGTGCCTGGAGTGTACCCCCTAGACTAGCGCGGACCTACGAGCAGTACTTC. This codes for CAWSVPPRLARTYEQYF. The chain recombines TRBV30 with TRBJ2-7, with 8 bases lining up with TRBD2. Germline V CDR1 and CDR2: GTSNPN, SVGIG (reference sequence). V dropped 0 bases and J dropped 2; count of bases not matched to a gene: 12. The CDR3 loop spans 17 amino acids.

This clonotype came up many times. The chain carries TRBV3-1 and TRBJ1-1, with 10 nucleotides matching TRBD1. Germline lookup yields CDR1 LGHDT and CDR2 YNNKEL (reference sequence). Trimming removed 2 bases from V and 10 bases from J; junction bases left unmatched: 10. The CDR3 covers 15 residues. The DNA of the CDR3 is TGTGCCAGCAGCCAAAGTGGGACAGGGGAAGTTGGAGCTTTCTTT. This encodes CASSQSGTGEVGAFF.

This clonotype was found many times. The chain uses TRBV5-1 and TRBJ1-1, with 10 bases aligning to TRBD1. The V and J ends lost 4 bases and 2 bases, in that order; junction bases with no gene match: 8. Germline lookup yields CDR1 SGHRS and CDR2 YFSETQ. The CDR3 length is 16 residues. CDR3 sequence: CASSLAGTGANTEAFF. DNA of the CDR3: TGCGCCAGCAGCCTCGCCGGGACAGGGGCCAACACTGAAGCTTTCTTT.

In its sample, this clonotype was seen a few times. The J gene is TRBJ2-3, the V gene TRBV30; the D gene is possibly TRBD1 (5 bases). Germline V lookup: CDR1 GTSNPN, CDR2 SVGIG (reference sequence). The germline V and J ends were trimmed by 5 bases and 1 base, with 10 bases remaining between them. The CDR3 sequence is 13 residues long. Here the CDR3 DNA reads TGTGCCTGGGGCCTAGGGGGCACAGATACGCAGTATTTT. Translation: CAWGLGGTDTQYF. The whole variable domain, filled in from reference TRBV30 and TRBJ2-3, reads SQTIHQWPATLVQPVGSPLSLECTVEGTSNPNLYWYRQAAGRGLQLLFYSVGIGQISSEVPQNLSASRPQDRQFILSSKKLLLSDSGFYLCAWGLGGTDTQYFGPGTRLTVL.

The chain uses TRBV20-1 and TRBJ1-5; TRBD1 is a possible D gene (5 bases). Per the germline V gene, CDR1 is DFQATT and CDR2 is SNEGSKA (reference sequence). The germline V and J ends were trimmed by 0 bases and 6 bases, with 12 bases remaining between them. This CDR3 is 14 amino acids long. The CDR3: CSARDLGHTQPQHF. The CDR3 DNA follows: TGCAGTGCTAGAGATCTGGGGCACACTCAGCCCCAGCATTTT.

By share, this clonotype counts as medium-sized (0.01 to 0.1%). This chain uses TRBV7-2 with TRBJ2-7, with a weak D call TRBD2 (6 bases). The V and J ends lost 3 bases and 3 bases respectively, with 9 bases between them. Germline V lookup: CDR1 SGHTA, CDR2 FQGNSA. This CDR3 comprises 13 residues. The CDR3 loop reads CASSFQAGYEQYV. The DNA for the CDR3 is TGTGCCAGCAGCTTCCAAGCGGGCTACGAGCAGTACGTC.

This clonotype was recorded many times. V usage is TRBV29-1 and J usage is TRBJ1-1; D uncertain. Germline CDR1 is SQVTM and CDR2 is ANQGSEA. V lost 6 bases and J 5 bases, leaving 16 bases between the germline ends. The CDR3 has 13 amino acids. The CDR3 is CSVQGRLGTEAFF. DNA of the CDR3: TGCAGCGTCCAAGGGCGTTTAGGGACTGAAGCTTTCTTT. Full variable domain (remainder filled in from reference TRBV29-1 and TRBJ1-1): SAVISQKPSRDICQRGTSLTIQCQVDSQVTMMFWYRQQPGQSLTLIATANQGSEATYESGFVIDKFPISRPNLTFSTLTVSNMSPEDSSIYLCSVQGRLGTEAFFGQGTRLTVV.

In this sample, this clonotype turned up many times. The chain joins TRBV20-1 to TRBJ2-3, with TRBD1 matching over 7 bases. CDR3 length equals 13 residues. Germline V gives CDR1 DFQATT, CDR2 SNEGSKA (reference sequence). Trimming took 5 bases from V and 7 from J; bases not matched to a gene: 9. The CDR3 sequence: CSAPFGTANTQYF. The CDR3 coding sequence is TGCAGTGCTCCCTTTGGGACAGCCAATACGCAGTATTTT.

CDR3 sequence reads: CASSLGQGTYEQYV. CDR3 nucleotides: TGTGCCAGCAGCCTGGGGCAGGGAACCTACGAGCAGTACGTC. The rearrangement uses TRBV7-2 and TRBJ2-7, with D possibly TRBD1 on 5 matching bases. The V gene's germline CDR1 is SGHTA and CDR2 FQGNSA. This CDR3 is built from 14 residues. Trimming pared 5 bases from V and 2 bases from J, leaving 13 bases between.